This TCR beta chain was profiled in a study of blood T cell repertoires in COVID-19. This table comes from immunoSEQ multiplex PCR, and its TCRdb copy is limited to in-frame clones, with some not included. The sample lists about 300,000 clones, 85% to 90% occurring once. The CDR3 is 13 residues long. The germline gives CDR1 SGHTA, CDR2 FQGTGA. With 10 bases clipped from V and 6 bases from J, the junction kept 11 bases outside the gene matches. The specimen sequenced was peripheral blood. This sequence was found in a woman aged 25 to 39 with COVID-19, enrolled during active disease. The V and J genes are TRBV7-3 and TRBJ1-1; 7 nucleotides align to TRBD1. The CDR3 reads CATTPPGGSEAFF. The CDR3, as DNA: TGTGCCACTACCCCACCAGGGGGATCTGAAGCTTTCTTT.